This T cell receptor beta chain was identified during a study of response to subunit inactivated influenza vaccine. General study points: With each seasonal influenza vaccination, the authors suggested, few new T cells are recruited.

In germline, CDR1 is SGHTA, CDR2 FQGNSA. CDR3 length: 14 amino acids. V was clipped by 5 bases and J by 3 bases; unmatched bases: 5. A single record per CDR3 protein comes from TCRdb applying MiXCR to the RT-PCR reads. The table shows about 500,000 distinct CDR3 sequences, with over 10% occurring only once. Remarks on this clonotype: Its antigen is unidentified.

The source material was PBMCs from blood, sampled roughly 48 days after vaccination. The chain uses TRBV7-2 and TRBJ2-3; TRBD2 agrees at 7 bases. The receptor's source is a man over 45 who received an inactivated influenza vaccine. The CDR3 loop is CASSPRLATDTQYF. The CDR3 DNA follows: TGTGCCAGCAGCCCACGACTAGCTACAGATACGCAGTATTTT.